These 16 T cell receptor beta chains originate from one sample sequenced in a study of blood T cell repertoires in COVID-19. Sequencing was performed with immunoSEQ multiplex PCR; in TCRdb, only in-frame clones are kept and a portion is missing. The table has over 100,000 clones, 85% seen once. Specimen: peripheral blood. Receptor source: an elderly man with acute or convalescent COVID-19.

CDR3 in DNA: TGTGCCAGCAGCTTAGTGGGTCAGGGGGAGACCCAGTACTTC. Its protein product is CASSLVGQGETQYF. This sequence joins TRBV7-2 and TRBJ2-5, with D possibly matching TRBD1 (6 bases). This CDR3 contains 14 residues. The V end was cut by 1 base, the J end by 5 bases, with 11 bases between. Germline V gene data show CDR1 as SGHTA and CDR2 as FQGNSA.

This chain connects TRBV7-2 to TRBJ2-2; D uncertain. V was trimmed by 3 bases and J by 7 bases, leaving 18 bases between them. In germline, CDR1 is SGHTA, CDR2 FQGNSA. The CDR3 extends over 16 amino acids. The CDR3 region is CASSFRRFETGGELFF. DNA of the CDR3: TGTGCCAGCAGCTTCCGTAGGTTCGAAACGGGCGGGGAGCTGTTTTTT.

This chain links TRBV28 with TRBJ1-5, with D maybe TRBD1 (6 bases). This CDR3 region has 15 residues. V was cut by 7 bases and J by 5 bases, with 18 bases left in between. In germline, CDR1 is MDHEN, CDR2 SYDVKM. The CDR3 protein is CASNSPAGADQPQHF. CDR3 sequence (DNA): TGTGCCAGCAACTCGCCGGCAGGGGCCGATCAGCCCCAGCATTTT.

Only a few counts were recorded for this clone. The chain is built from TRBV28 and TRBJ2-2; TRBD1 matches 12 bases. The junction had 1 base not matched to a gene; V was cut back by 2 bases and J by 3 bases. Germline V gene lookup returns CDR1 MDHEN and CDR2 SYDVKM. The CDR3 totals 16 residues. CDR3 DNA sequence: TGTGCCAGCAGTTTAGGGACAGGGGGCTACACCGGGGAGCTGTTTTTT. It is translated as CASSLGTGGYTGELFF.

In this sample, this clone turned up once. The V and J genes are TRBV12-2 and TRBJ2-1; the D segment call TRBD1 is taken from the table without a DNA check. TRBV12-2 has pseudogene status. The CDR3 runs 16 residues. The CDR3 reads CASRPSTRGVLNEQFF. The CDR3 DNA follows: TGTGCAAGTCGCCCGTCGACCAGGGGGGTTTTAAATGAGCAGTTCTTC.

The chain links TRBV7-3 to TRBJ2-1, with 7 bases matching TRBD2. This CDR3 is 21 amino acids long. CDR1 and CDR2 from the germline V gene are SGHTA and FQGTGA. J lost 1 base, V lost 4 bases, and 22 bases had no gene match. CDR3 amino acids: CASSSPARDYGAGESYNEQFF. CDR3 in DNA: TGTGCCAGCAGCTCCCCGGCCCGGGACTATGGGGCAGGCGAGTCCTACAATGAGCAGTTCTTC. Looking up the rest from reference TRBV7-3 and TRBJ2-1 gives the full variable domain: GAGVSQTPSNKVTEKGKYVELRCDPISGHTALYWYRQSLGQGPEFLIYFQGTGAADDSGLPNDRFFAVRPEGSVSTLKIQRTERGDSAVYLCASSSPARDYGAGESYNEQFFGPGTRLTVL.

The chain's CDR3 is CATSVRDRAYNEQFF. The CDR3, as DNA: TGTGCCACCAGCGTGAGGGACAGAGCCTACAATGAGCAGTTCTTC. The chain carries TRBV15 and TRBJ2-1; TRBD1 agrees at 7 bases. Germline CDR1 and CDR2: LNHNV and YYDKDF (reference sequence). Losses at the gene ends were 5 bases for V and 2 bases for J; bases not matched to a gene: 6. This CDR3 is 15 amino acids long.

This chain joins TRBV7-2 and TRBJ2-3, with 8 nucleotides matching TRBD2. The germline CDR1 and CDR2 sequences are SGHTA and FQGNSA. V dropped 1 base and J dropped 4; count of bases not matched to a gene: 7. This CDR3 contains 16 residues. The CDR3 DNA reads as TGTGCCAGCAGCTTAGTAGCGGGGTGGTCAGCAGATACGCAGTATTTT. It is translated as CASSLVAGWSADTQYF.

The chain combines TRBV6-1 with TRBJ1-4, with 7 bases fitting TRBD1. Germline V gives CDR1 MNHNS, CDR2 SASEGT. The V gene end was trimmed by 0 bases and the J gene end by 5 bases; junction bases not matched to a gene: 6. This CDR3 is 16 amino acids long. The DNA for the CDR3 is TGTGCCAGCAGTGAAGCTCAAGACAGGGCGAATGAAAAACTGTTTTTT. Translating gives CASSEAQDRANEKLFF.

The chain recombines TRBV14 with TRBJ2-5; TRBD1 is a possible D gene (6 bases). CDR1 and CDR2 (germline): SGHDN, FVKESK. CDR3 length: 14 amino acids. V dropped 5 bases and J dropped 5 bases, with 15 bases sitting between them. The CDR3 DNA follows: TGTGCCAGCAGCTACAGGGTGGTCGAGGAGACCCAGTACTTC. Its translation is CASSYRVVEETQYF.

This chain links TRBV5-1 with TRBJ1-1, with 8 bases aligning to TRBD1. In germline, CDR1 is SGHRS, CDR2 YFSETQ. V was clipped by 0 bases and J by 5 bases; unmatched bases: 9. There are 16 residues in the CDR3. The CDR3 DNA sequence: TGCGCCAGCAGCTTGGCAACGAGAGACAGGGGTACTGAAGCTTTCTTT. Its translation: CASSLATRDRGTEAFF.

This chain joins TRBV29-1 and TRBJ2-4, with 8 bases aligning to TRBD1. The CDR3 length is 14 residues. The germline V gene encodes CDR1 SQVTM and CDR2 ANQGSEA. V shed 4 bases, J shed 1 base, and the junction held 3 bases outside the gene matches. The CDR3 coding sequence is TGCAGCGTTGTTGGGGACAGGGCCAAAAACATTCAGTACTTC. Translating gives CSVVGDRAKNIQYF.

This chain's CDR3 is CASSLVEVQYF. CDR3 coding DNA: TGTGCCAGCAGTTTAGTGGAGGTGCAGTATTTT. This chain links TRBV12-3 or TRBV12-4 with TRBJ2-3; D is possibly TRBD2 (5 bases). The CDR3 consists of 11 residues. The V end lost 1 base, the J end lost 11 bases, and 7 bases lay between the germline ends.

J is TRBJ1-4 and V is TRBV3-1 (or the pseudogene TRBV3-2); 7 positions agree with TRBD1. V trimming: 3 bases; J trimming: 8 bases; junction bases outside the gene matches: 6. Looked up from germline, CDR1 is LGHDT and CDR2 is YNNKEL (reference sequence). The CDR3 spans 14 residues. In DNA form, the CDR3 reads TGTGCCAGCAGCCAGACAGGGTTGCAGGAAAAACTGTTTTTT. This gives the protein CASSQTGLQEKLFF.

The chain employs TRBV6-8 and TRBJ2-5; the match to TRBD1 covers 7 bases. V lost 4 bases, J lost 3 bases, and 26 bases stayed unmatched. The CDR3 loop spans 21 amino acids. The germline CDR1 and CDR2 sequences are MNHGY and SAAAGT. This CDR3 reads CASSFAPPLHPESDREETQYF. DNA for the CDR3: TGTGCCAGCAGTTTTGCTCCCCCTCTCCACCCGGAGTCCGACAGGGAAGAGACCCAGTACTTC.

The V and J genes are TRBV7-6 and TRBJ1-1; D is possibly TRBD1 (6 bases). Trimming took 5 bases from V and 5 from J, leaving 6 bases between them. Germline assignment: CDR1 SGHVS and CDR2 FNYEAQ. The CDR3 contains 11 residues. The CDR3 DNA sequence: TGTGCCAGCAGCAGGGGGACTGAAGCTTTCTTT. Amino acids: CASSRGTEAFF.